This TCR beta chain was captured in a study of shared clonotypes between healthy human individuals. Germline loops: CDR1 SGHTA, CDR2 FQGNSA. CDR3 length: 15 amino acids. V was pared by 2 bases and J by 6 bases, with 6 bases of the junction left unmatched. Profiling relied on immunoSEQ multiplex PCR, and the TCRdb table lists in-frame clones only, not all of them. The sample yields about 480,000 clones, 75% to 80% seen once. The chain carries TRBV7-2 and TRBJ1-2; TRBD1 aligns across 10 bases. This TCR was sampled from a woman aged 35 to 49 in good health. Some clones in this sample may be carry-over from other donors' samples. Material for sequencing was PBMCs. The CDR3 DNA follows: TGTGCCAGCAGCTTACGGGACAGGGGATTGGATGGCTACACCTTC. Protein sequence: CASSLRDRGLDGYTF.